This TCR beta chain derives from a study of PD-L1 blockade in urothelial cancer. At the level of the study: Analyses were performed on blood at 3 weeks after treatment start (the second dose) and at 6 weeks. Study results and caveats: Better survival was forecast by a pretreatment blood TCR clonality below the median.

On this clone itself: Its antigen is not known.

Time point specified: peripheral blood 6 weeks after treatment start. Disease in patients was locally advanced or metastatic urothelial carcinoma. V dropped 5 bases and J dropped 6; count of bases not matched to a gene: 4. The CDR3 extends over 13 amino acids. Germline V gene sequence: CDR1 SGHTA, CDR2 FQGNSA. Using immunoSEQ multiplex PCR, the repertoire was profiled, and TCRdb retains in-frame clones only, with some absent. The table records about 120,000 clones, around 86% of them present only once. V and J are TRBV7-2 and TRBJ2-5; 9 bases are a match to TRBD2. The source was PBMCs, collected around atezolizumab (anti-PD-L1) treatment. The receptor's source is a man over 45 with urothelial cancer. The DNA of the CDR3 is TGTGCCAGCAGCACGGGACTAGCCCAGACCCAGTACTTC. This sequence encodes CASSTGLAQTQYF.